This T cell receptor (beta chain) came from a study of blood T cells in healthy people across ages. Turning to the study itself: Per two T cells, template switching captured roughly one barcoded beta molecule.

The CDR3 extends over 16 amino acids. Trimming removed 4 bases from V and 4 bases from J; junction bases left unmatched: 12. Germline V gives CDR1 MNHEY, CDR2 SVGAGI. A second PCR of about 7 to 11 cycles used a sample-barcoded 5' primer and a J-beta primer mix. TCRdb ran MiXCR on the 5' RACE reads and lists one entry per CDR3 protein. The sample records over a million distinct CDR3 sequences, about 43% being singletons. A few counts support this clonotype. The clonotype comes from a woman in her late teens or twenties in good health. This chain joins TRBV6-5 and TRBJ2-5, with 7 bases identical to TRBD2. Material: blood. The CDR3 DNA reads as TGTGCCAGCAGTTCCCTGGGGGGGAGTACCCCAGAGACCCAGTACTTC. Translated, it gives CASSSLGGSTPETQYF.